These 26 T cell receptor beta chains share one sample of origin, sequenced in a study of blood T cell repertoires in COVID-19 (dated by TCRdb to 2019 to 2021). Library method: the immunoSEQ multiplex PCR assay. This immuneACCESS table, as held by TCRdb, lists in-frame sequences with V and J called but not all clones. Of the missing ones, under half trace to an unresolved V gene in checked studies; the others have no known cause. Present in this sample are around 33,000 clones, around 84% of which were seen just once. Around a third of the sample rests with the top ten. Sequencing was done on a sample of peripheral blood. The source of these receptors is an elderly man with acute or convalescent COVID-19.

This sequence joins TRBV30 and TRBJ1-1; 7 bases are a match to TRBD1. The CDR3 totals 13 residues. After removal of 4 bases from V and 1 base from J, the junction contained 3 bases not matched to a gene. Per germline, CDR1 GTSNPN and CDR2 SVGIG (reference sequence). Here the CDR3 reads CAWNRQGNTEAFF. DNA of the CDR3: TGTGCCTGGAACCGACAGGGGAACACTGAAGCTTTCTTT. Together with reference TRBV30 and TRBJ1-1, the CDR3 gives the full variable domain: SQTIHQWPATLVQPVGSPLSLECTVEGTSNPNLYWYRQAAGRGLQLLFYSVGIGQISSEVPQNLSASRPQDRQFILSSKKLLLSDSGFYLCAWNRQGNTEAFFGQGTRLTVV.

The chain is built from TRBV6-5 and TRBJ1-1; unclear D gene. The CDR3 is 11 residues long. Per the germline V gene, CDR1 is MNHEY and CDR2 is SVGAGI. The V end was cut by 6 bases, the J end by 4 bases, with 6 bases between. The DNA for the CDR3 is TGTGCCAGCAGGACGGGCACTGAAGCTTTCTTT. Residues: CASRTGTEAFF.

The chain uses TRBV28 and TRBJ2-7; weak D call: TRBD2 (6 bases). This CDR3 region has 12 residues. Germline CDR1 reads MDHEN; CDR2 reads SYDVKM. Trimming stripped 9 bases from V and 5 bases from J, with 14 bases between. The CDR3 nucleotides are TGTGCCAGTGCCTCGGGGGTACACGAGCAGTACTTC. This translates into CASASGVHEQYF.

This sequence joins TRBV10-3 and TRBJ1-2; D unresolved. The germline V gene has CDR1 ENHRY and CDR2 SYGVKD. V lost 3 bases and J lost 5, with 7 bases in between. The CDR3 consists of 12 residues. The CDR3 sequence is CAISESQYGYTF. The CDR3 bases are TGTGCCATCAGTGAATCTCAGTATGGCTACACCTTC.

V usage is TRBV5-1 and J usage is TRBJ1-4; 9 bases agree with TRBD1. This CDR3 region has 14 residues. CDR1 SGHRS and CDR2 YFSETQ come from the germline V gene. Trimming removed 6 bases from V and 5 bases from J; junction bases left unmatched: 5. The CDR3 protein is CASTNGQGNEKLFF. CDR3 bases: TGCGCCAGCACCAACGGACAGGGGAATGAAAAACTGTTTTTT.

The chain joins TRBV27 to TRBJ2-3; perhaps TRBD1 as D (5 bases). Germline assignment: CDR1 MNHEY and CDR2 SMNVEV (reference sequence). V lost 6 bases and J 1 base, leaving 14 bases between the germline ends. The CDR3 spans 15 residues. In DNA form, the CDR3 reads TGTGCCAGCAGCCTAGATTTGACAGGCACAGATACGCAGTATTTT. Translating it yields CASSLDLTGTDTQYF.

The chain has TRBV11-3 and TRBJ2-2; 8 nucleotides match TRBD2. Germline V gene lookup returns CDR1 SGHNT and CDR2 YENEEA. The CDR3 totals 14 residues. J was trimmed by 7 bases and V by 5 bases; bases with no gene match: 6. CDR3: CASSPRGGGGELFF. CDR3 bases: TGTGCCAGCAGCCCCCGGGGGGGCGGCGGGGAGCTGTTTTTT.

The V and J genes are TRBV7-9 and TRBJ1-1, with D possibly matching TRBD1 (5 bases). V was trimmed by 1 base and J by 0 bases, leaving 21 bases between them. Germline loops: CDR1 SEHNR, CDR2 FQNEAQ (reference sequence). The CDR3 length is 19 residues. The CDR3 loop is CASSLDLSWGAPMNTEAFF. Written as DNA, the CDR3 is TGTGCCAGCAGCTTAGACCTTTCATGGGGCGCCCCAATGAACACTGAAGCTTTCTTT.

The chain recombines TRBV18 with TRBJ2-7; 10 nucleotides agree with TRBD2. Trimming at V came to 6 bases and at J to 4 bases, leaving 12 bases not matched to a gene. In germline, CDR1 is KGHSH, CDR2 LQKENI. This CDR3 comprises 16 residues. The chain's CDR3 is CASSPEERGGSYEQYF. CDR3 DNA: TGTGCCAGCTCCCCCGAGGAGCGGGGGGGGAGTTACGAGCAGTACTTC.

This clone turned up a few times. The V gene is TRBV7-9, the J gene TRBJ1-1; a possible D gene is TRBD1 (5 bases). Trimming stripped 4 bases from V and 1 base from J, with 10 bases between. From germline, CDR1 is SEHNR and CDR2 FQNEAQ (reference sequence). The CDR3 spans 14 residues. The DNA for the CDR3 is TGTGCCAGCAGCTCAAGTACAGGGAACACTGAAGCTTTCTTT. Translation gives CASSSSTGNTEAFF.

CDR3 sequence (DNA): TGTGCCAGCAGCCCTAGCGTACAAGAGACCCAGTACTTC. Translating gives CASSPSVQETQYF. The J gene is TRBJ2-5, the V gene TRBV6-2 or TRBV6-3, with D possibly being TRBD2 (6 bases). V shed 6 bases and J shed 2 bases, with 10 bases lying between them. Germline CDR1 is MNHEY and CDR2 is SVGEGT. This CDR3 region has 13 residues.

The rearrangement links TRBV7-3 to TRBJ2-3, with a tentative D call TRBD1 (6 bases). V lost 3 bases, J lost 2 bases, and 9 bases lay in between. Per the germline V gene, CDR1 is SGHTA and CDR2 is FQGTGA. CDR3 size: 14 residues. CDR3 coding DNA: TGTGCCAGCAGCTTCAGGGGTATCACAGATACGCAGTATTTT. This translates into CASSFRGITDTQYF.

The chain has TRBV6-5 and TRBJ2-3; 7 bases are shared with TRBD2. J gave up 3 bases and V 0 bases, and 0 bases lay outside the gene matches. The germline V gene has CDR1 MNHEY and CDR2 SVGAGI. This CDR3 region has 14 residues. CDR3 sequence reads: CASSYSGGTDTQYF. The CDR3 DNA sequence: TGTGCCAGCAGTTACTCGGGGGGGACAGATACGCAGTATTTT.

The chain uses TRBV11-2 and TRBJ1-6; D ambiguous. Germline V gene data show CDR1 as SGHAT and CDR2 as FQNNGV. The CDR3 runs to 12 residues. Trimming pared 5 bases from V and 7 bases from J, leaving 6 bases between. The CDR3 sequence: CASSLRNSPLHF. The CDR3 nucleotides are TGTGCCAGCAGCCTACGAAATTCACCCCTCCACTTT.

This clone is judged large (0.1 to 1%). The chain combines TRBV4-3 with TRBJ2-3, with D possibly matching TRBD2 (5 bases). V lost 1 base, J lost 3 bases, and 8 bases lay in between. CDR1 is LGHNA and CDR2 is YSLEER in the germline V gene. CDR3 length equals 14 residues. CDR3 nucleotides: TGCGCCAGCAGCCAAGCCGGGGATACAGATACGCAGTATTTT. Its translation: CASSQAGDTDTQYF.

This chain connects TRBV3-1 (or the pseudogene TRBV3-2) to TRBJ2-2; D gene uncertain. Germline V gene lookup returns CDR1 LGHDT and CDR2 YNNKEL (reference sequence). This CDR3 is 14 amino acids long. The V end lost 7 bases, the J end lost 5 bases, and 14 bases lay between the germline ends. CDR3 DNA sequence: TGTGCCAGCAATCCCGCCGGTAAGACCGGGGAGCTGTTTTTT. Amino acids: CASNPAGKTGELFF.

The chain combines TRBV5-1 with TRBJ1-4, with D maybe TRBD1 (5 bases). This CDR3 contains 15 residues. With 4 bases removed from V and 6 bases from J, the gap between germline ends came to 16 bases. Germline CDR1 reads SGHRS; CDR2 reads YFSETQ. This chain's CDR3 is CASSRTGTGDEKLFF. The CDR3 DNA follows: TGCGCCAGCAGCCGGACCGGGACGGGGGATGAAAAACTGTTTTTT.

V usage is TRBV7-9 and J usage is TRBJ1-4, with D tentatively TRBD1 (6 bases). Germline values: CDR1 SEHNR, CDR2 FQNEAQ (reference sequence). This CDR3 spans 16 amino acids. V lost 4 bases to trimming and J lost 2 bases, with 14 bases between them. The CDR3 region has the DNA TGTGCCAGCAGCTCCTCCAGGGGCGACACTAATGAAAAACTGTTTTTT. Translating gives CASSSSRGDTNEKLFF. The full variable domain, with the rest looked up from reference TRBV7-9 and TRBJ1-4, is DTGVSQNPRHKITKRGQNVTFRCDPISEHNRLYWYRQTLGQGPEFLTYFQNEAQLEKSRLLSDRFSAERPKGSFSTLEIQRTEQGDSAMYLCASSSSRGDTNEKLFFGSGTQLSVL.

The CDR3 loop reads CASSTGTSGGVTDTQYF. The CDR3 DNA reads TGCGCCAGCAGCACCGGGACTAGCGGGGGGGTAACAGATACGCAGTATTTT. The chain employs TRBV5-1 and TRBJ2-3; the match to TRBD2 covers 16 bases. The germline CDR1 and CDR2 sequences are SGHRS and YFSETQ. The CDR3 consists of 17 residues. V lost 4 bases, J lost 3 bases, and 5 bases stayed unmatched.

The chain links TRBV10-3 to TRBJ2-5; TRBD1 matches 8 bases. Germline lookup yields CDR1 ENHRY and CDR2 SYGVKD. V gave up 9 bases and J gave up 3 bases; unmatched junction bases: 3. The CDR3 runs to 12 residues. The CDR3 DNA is TGTGCCATTTCGACAGGGGAAGAGACCCAGTACTTC. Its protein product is CAISTGEETQYF.

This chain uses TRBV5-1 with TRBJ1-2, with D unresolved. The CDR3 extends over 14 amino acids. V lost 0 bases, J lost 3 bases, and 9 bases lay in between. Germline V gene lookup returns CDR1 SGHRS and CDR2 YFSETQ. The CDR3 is CASSLALTDYGYTF. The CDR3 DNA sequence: TGCGCCAGCAGCTTGGCCTTAACAGACTATGGCTACACCTTC. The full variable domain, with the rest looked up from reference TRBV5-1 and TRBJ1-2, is KAGVTQTPRYLIKTRGQQVTLSCSPISGHRSVSWYQQTPGQGLQFLFEYFSETQRNKGNFPGRFSGRQFSNSRSEMNVSTLELGDSALYLCASSLALTDYGYTFGSGTRLTVV.

In nucleotides, the CDR3 is TGTGCCAGCAGCTTACGAGGTCAGCCCCAGCATTTT. This encodes CASSLRGQPQHF. This sequence joins TRBV7-3 and TRBJ1-5, with D uncertain. CDR1 and CDR2 from the germline V gene are SGHTA and FQGTGA. The ends were cut back, 2 bases at V and 6 bases at J, with 5 bases in the middle. This CDR3 is 12 amino acids long.

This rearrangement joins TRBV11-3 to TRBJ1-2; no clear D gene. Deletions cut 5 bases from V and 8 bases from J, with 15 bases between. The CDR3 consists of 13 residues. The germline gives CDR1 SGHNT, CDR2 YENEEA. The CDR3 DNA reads TGTGCCAGCAGCGAAGGAGCGGGGTACGGCTACACCTTC. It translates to CASSEGAGYGYTF.

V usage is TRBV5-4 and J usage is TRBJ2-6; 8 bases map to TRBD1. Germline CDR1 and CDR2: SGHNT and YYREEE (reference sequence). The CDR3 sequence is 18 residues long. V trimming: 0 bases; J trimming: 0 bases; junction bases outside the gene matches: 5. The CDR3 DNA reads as TGTGCCAGCAGCTTGGGGCAGGGGGCCCTCTCTGGGGCCAACGTCCTGACTTTC. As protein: CASSLGQGALSGANVLTF.

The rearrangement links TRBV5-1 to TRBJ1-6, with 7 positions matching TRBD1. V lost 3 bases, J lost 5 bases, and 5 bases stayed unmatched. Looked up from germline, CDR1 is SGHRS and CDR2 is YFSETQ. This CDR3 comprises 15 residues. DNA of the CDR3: TGCGCCAGCAGCTCCCAAGGACAGGATAATTCACCCCTCCACTTT. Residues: CASSSQGQDNSPLHF. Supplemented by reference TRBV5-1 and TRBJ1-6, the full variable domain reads KAGVTQTPRYLIKTRGQQVTLSCSPISGHRSVSWYQQTPGQGLQFLFEYFSETQRNKGNFPGRFSGRQFSNSRSEMNVSTLELGDSALYLCASSSQGQDNSPLHFGNGTRLTVT.

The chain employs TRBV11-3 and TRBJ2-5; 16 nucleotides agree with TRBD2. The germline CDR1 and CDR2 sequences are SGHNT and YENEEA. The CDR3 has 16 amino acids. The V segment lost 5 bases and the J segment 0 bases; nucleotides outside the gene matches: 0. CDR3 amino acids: CASSGTSGGDQETQYF. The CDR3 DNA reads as TGTGCCAGCAGCGGGACTAGCGGGGGGGACCAAGAGACCCAGTACTTC.